These T cell receptor beta chains were read from a single sample in a study of T-cell memory formation after mild COVID-19. Each CDR3 protein gets one entry after TCRdb re-called the 5' RACE reads with MiXCR. The data show under 650,000 distinct CDR3 sequences, roughly 18% seen once. Sequencing was done on a sample of PBMCs or a T cell subset sorted from them (not recorded which). The receptors were gathered from an adult woman who had mild COVID-19 (a few samples of this study predate the infection). Cell type and time point are not known. Both conserved end residues are part of each CDR3.

v_call	j_call	cdr3_aa
TRBV20-1	TRBJ2-5	CSARGGASETQYF
TRBV20-1	TRBJ2-5	CSASVRGHWETQYF
TRBV25-1	TRBJ2-5	CAIAVLGLETQYF
TRBV18	TRBJ1-1	CASSPLIDEAFF
TRBV6-2/TRBV6-3	TRBJ2-1	CASSPRVAGHYNEQFF
TRBV27	TRBJ2-3	CASSSRGVTDTQYF
TRBV25-1	TRBJ2-1	CASATGFGYNEQFF
TRBV19	TRBJ1-4	CASSRTVSNEKLFF
TRBV5-1	TRBJ2-1	CASSMGSRDSYNEQFF
TRBV11-2	TRBJ1-4	CASSSTGVEKLFF
TRBV7-9	TRBJ2-5	CASSLAQGQGLAF
TRBV4-2	TRBJ2-7	CASSQDLGRGTERSYEQYF
TRBV18	TRBJ2-2	CASSPIAGVNTGELFF
TRBV20-1	TRBJ1-1	CSARASATEAFF
TRBV5-1	TRBJ1-1	CASSKTGRENTEAFF
TRBV20-1	TRBJ2-3	CSASRVGRPTDTQYF
TRBV12-3/TRBV12-4	TRBJ2-2	CASSLDLREDTGELFF
TRBV12-3/TRBV12-4	TRBJ1-1	CASSLDRRAFF
TRBV4-1	TRBJ2-5	CASSQERAAGVAQETQYF
TRBV4-1	TRBJ2-7	CASSQTLTGKYEQYF
TRBV20-1	TRBJ1-2	CSASLGRGALYGYTF
TRBV7-2	TRBJ2-6	CASSFPSGANVLTF
TRBV30	TRBJ1-4	CAWSVQGANEKLFF
TRBV6-2/TRBV6-3	TRBJ2-1	CASSYTANEQFF
TRBV7-9	TRBJ1-2	CASSPGTVFYGYTF
TRBV20-1	TRBJ1-1	CSAIQDRGFSYGTEAFF
TRBV29-1	TRBJ1-1	CSVEELHRGRFEAFF
TRBV9	TRBJ2-2	CASSVRTSGLNTGELFF
TRBV20-1	TRBJ2-2	CSARVIQGGAGELFF
TRBV9	TRBJ1-1	CASSGGQVTEAFF
TRBV7-9	TRBJ2-7	CASSLAVGLVDEQYF
TRBV27	TRBJ2-1	CASSLSPGSEQFF
TRBV27	TRBJ1-1	CASSLGPGRGNTEAFF
TRBV29-1	TRBJ2-2	CSVERGDRNTGELFF
TRBV7-8	TRBJ2-1	CASSTSSGSHYEQFF
TRBV5-1	TRBJ2-5	CASSLMGRHGETQYF
TRBV7-9	TRBJ1-1	CASSLGGAGDTEAFF
TRBV27	TRBJ2-7	CASSLSQGAIYEQYF
TRBV30	TRBJ1-1	CAVDRGAFF
TRBV10-3	TRBJ2-1	CAISEIAGTGDLSYNEQFF
TRBV7-2	TRBJ2-7	CASVSPNYYEQYF
TRBV29-1	TRBJ1-1	CSGGQMNTEAFF
TRBV12-3/TRBV12-4	TRBJ1-1	CASRTASNTEAFF
TRBV9	TRBJ1-6	CASSPRTANSPLHF
TRBV4-2	TRBJ2-7	CASSPGYFGEQYF
TRBV3-1	TRBJ1-1	CASSLHQGNTEAFF
TRBV7-3	TRBJ2-7	CASSLEVGDSYEQYF
TRBV15	TRBJ2-2	CATSRDYPNTGELIF
TRBV4-1	TRBJ1-5	CASSKYPVVPDSSFNQPQHF
TRBV4-2	TRBJ1-3	CASSQESASGNTIYF
TRBV30	TRBJ2-2	CAWSTPSGSGELFF
TRBV7-9	TRBJ2-3	CASSSTGPSGDTQYF